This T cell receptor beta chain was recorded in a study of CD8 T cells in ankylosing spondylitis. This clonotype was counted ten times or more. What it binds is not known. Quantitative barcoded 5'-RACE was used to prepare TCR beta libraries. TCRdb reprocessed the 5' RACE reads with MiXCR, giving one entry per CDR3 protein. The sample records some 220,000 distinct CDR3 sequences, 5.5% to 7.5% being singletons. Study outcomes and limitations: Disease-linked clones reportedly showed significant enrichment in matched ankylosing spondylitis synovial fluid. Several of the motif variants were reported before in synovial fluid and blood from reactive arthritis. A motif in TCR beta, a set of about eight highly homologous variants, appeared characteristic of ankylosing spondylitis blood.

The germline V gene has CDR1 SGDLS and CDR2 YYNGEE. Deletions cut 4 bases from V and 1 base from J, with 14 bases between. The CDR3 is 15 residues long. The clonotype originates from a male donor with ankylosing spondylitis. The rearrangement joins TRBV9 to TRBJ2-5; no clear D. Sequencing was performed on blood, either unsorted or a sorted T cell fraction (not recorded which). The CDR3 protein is CASSIRAGRQETQYF. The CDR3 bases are TGTGCCAGCAGCATCCGAGCTGGGCGCCAAGAGACCCAGTACTTC.